The clone carrying this T cell receptor beta chain turned up a few times. For Graves' hyperthyroidism to be stable, ophthalmopathy could not progress within 18 months. V dropped 5 bases and J dropped 1 base, with 4 bases sitting between them. Per the germline V gene, CDR1 is SGHNT and CDR2 is YYREEE (reference sequence). The CDR3 covers 13 residues. The data derive from a study of T cells in Graves' hyperthyroidism and ophthalmopathy. The investigators amplified TCR beta CDR3 regions from RNA transcripts. HTBI primers were employed in a first-round RT-PCR of the TCR CDR3. A single record per CDR3 protein comes from TCRdb applying MiXCR to the multiplex PCR reads. Of over 300,000 distinct CDR3 sequences in the sample, about 14% are singletons; the top ten hold approximately 10%.

The V and J genes are TRBV5-4 and TRBJ2-6; no reliable D call. This clonotype was obtained from an older woman with Graves' hyperthyroidism. Specimen: blood. CDR3 region: CASRSSGANVLTF. CDR3 in DNA: TGTGCCAGCAGGTCATCTGGGGCCAACGTCCTGACTTTC. Supplemented by reference TRBV5-4 and TRBJ2-6, the full variable domain reads ETGVTQSPTHLIKTRGQQVTLRCSSQSGHNTVSWYQQALGQGPQFIFQYYREEENGRGNFPPRFSGLQFPNYSSELNVNALELDDSALYLCASRSSGANVLTFGAGSRLTVL.